This T cell receptor (delta chain) derives from a study of gamma delta lymphoproliferative disorders and STAT genes. The wider study: The LymphoTrack Dx TCRG Assay amplified gamma chains from at least 50 ng of genomic DNA.

TCRdb reanalysed the multiplex PCR reads with CATT. Among 1,500 to 2,000 delta-chain clones listed, 2.5% to 3% were seen once. By sample share, this clone is large. The antigen is unknown. Sequencing used genomic DNA taken from PBMCs of patients and controls. Age- and sex-matched healthy adult donors provided control blood. Study observations and caveats: Low-frequency NGS calls may be less specific, so public or private leukemic clones need confirmation. Patient gamma repertoires clustered apart from healthy controls; delta did not.

The CDR3 is 14 amino acids. The ends were cut back, 0 bases at V and 0 bases at J, with 5 bases in the middle. The germline CDR1 and CDR2 sequences are TSWWSYY and QGS. This TCR came from a human donor in good health. Sequenced: blood. This chain joins TRDV1 and TRDJ1; D is unresolved. CDR3 sequence (DNA): TGTGCTCTTGGGGAACTTGCCTACACCGATAAACTCATCTTT. The encoded protein is CALGELAYTDKLIF.